This T cell receptor beta chain was sequenced during a study of blood T cell repertoires in COVID-19. Study-wide background: PBMCs, B-cell-depleted T cells, or T cells were the source of the cDNA or gDNA that made up the material.

Original data processing: Amplifying reference gene primers gave estimates of nucleated cell counts. Some clones are missing from TCRdb's copy, which holds only in-frame ones; the method was immunoSEQ multiplex PCR. Clonal size and the V and J genes are those of that table, whereas D and trimming came from the DNA. Of 100,000 to 110,000 clones in the sample, over 65% were seen once. Trimming pared 0 bases from V and 10 bases from J, leaving 7 bases between. The CDR3 covers 13 residues. In germline, CDR1 is MNHEY, CDR2 SVGAGI. The receptor's source is a human donor in a cohort sampled during active COVID-19. The rearrangement joins TRBV6-5 to TRBJ1-6; the D is unclear. The specimen sequenced was peripheral blood. The CDR3 DNA reads TGTGCCAGCAGTTACTCGACGGGGTCACCCCTCCACTTT. Translation gives CASSYSTGSPLHF.